This TCR beta chain was captured by sequencing in a study of CD8 T cells in Susac syndrome. Random hexamers were used to reverse transcribe roughly 0.45 to 1 ug of RNA. TCRdb reprocessed the immunoSEQ multiplex PCR reads with MiXCR, giving one entry per CDR3 protein. In the table there are approximately 110,000 distinct CDR3 sequences, about 93% of which are singletons. The CDR3 is made up of 12 amino acids. V lost 4 bases, J lost 3 bases, and 10 bases lay in between. Germline V gene lookup returns CDR1 SQVTM and CDR2 ANQGSEA. TEMRA cells were enriched by FACS, while CD8+ and CD4+ T cells were obtained through a negative isolation that was performed magnetically. This clonotype was observed a handful of times.

The receptor comes from a human donor in good health. Sequencing was performed on CD4+ T cells from PBMCs. The genes are TRBV29-1 and TRBJ2-7; D perhaps matches TRBD1 (6 bases). The CDR3 coding sequence is TGCAGCGTTGGGGGCAGGGGCTACGAGCAGTACTTC. It translates to CSVGGRGYEQYF.